This entry describes one T cell receptor (beta chain). Its target antigen remains unknown. No much larger clone exists at a distance of one base, and base qualities are not known. These data originate in a study of blood T cell repertoires in COVID-19 (dated by TCRdb to between 2020 and 2021). About the investigation overall: Samples covering the acute and convalescent phases of COVID-19 were provided by collaborators in the United States, Italy and Spain. The repertoires were released in a freely available public database intended as a resource for research on the immune response to SARS-CoV-2. The prospective study material was composed of cDNA or gDNA derived from T cells, B-cell-depleted T cells, or PBMCs. Where available, HLA class I and class II types were obtained from metadata supplied by the sample provider rather than from assay-based typing. Nearly every sample came with metadata listing a de-identified subject ID, COVID-19 status, age in years and sex. Subjects who had been exposed to COVID-19, were actively infected with it, or had recovered from it provided the deeply sampled blood TCRbeta repertoires that made up the dataset. Samples were obtained from the ongoing ImmuneRACE study (first 160 participants) and from 1,254 subjects provided by 6 global collaborators. Beyond this particular receptor, the publication reports: How much clinical and demographic metadata was included differed by source and by participant, and the metadata was provided uncurated.

TCRbeta CDR3 regions were amplified from genomic DNA using the immunoSEQ Assay, a bias-controlled multiplex PCR. The original methods were these. The number of nucleated cells in each sample was estimated by amplification of reference gene primers within the assay. To quantify the absolute abundance of each unique TCRbeta CDR3 rearrangement, sequence reads were collapsed and filtered. Productive Simpson clonality was computed per sample as the square root of Simpson's diversity index over productive rearrangements. What TCRdb holds here is the immuneACCESS table cut down to in-frame rearrangements. Part of the clones is not present; checked against another copy, under half of the missing clones reflect an unresolved V gene, and the others are unexplained. V and J calls and clone size come straight from that table; D and trimming were deduced from the DNA. The table for this sample lists approximately 270,000 clones; under 90% of them were counted only once. The ten most abundant clones make up 2% to 2.5% of the sample.

The CDR3 runs 18 residues from the cysteine to the phenylalanine. Just the 54-base CDR3 DNA is kept, in frame starting at base 1. The germline V gene specifies MNHNS as CDR1 and SASEGT as CDR2. V and J are trimmed by 4 bases and 8 bases, and the gene matches miss 14 bases of the junction. The collaborating institutions used their own protocols to collect whole blood in K2EDTA tubes. For TCRbeta analysis, collaborator samples were shipped as frozen whole blood, as isolated PBMCs, or as DNA extracted from either sample type. Specimen: peripheral blood. Rearrangement joined TRBV6-1 to TRBJ2-6; 10 bases in the junction line up with TRBD1. This TCR derives from a man between 45 and 60 years old with acute or convalescent COVID-19. CDR3 protein: CASSVSAGTGENPNVLTF. Read as DNA, the sequence is TGTGCCAGCAGTGTTTCTGCCGGGACAGGGGAGAACCCCAACGTCCTGACTTTC.